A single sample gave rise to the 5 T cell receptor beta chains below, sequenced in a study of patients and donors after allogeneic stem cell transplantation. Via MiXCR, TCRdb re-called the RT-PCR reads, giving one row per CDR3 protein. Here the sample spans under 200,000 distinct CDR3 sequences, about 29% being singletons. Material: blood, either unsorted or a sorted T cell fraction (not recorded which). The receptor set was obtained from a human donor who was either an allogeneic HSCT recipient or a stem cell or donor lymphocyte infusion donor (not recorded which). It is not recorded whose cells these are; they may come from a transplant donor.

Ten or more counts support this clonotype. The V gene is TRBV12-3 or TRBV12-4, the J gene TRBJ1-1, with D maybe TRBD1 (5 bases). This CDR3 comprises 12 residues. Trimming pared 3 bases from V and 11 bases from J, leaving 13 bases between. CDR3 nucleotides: TGTGCCAGCAGTTTCCAGGGAGTTCGGGCTTTCTTT. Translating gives CASSFQGVRAFF.

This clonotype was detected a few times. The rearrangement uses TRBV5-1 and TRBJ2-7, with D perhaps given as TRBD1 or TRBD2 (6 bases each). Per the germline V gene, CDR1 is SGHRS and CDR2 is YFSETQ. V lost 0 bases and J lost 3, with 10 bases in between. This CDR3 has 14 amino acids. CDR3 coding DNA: TGCGCCAGCAGCTTGGGACAGGAGGGCTACGAGCAGTACTTC. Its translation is CASSLGQEGYEQYF. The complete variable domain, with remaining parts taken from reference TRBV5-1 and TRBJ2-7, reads KAGVTQTPRYLIKTRGQQVTLSCSPISGHRSVSWYQQTPGQGLQFLFEYFSETQRNKGNFPGRFSGRQFSNSRSEMNVSTLELGDSALYLCASSLGQEGYEQYFGPGTRLTVT.

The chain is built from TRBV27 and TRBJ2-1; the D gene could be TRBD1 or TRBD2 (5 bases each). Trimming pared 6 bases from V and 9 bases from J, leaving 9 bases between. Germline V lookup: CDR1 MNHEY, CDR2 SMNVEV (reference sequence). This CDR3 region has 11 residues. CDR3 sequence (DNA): TGTGCCAGCAGCCCCGGGACTGAGCAGTTCTTC. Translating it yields CASSPGTEQFF.

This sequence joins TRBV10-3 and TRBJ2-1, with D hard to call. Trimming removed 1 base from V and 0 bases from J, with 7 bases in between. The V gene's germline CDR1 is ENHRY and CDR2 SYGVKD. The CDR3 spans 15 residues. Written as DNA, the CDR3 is TGTGCCATCAGTGAGTATAGTGGCTCCTACAATGAGCAGTTCTTC. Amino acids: CAISEYSGSYNEQFF.

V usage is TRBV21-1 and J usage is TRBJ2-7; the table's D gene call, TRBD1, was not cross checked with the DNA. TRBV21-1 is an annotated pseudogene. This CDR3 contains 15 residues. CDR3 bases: TGTGCCAGCAGCAAAGAGGTGGGCGTGTATCGCGAGCAGTACTTC. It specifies CASSKEVGVYREQYF.